This T cell receptor beta chain stems from a study of cytomegalovirus exposure and HLA in healthy donors (dated by TCRdb to about 2017). Notes on the research overall: In an earlier analysis of several hundred of the donors, 250 to 350 Gb of sequence data and 90 million to 120 million unique TCR beta sequences from roughly 200 million T cells were reported. An early release covering more than 500 HLA-typed donors comprised approximately 290 gigabases of sequencing data and tens of millions of unique TCR sequences. Of the roughly 400 genotyped donors, over 80% were placed in the genetic ancestry cluster associated with self-reported Caucasian donors. The study was designed to test whether signatures of past pathogen exposure could be identified by cataloging public T cell receptors. Using immunosequencing, the study profiled T cell repertoires from about 620 subjects and related those repertoires to cytomegalovirus serostatus. Along with the roughly 670-subject first cohort, a separate validation cohort of over a hundred different subjects was used. To predict cytomegalovirus infection status, the study combined high-throughput TCR immunosequencing, statistical association of individual TCRs with disease status, and machine learning. To study patterns of TCR occurrence, a later analysis re-analyzed previously published TCR beta repertoires from around 700 donors and added high-resolution HLA genotyping. Rather than drawing on any new phenotypic data, the later analysis identified candidate immune exposures from TCR beta sequences and the way those sequences occurred across donors. An earlier analysis of several hundred of the donors applied high-throughput TCR beta sequencing to assess whether each TCR beta V gene segment acted as functional or pseudogenic. Donor age, sex, ethnicity and CMV serostatus were compiled together with the repertoire data. A later genetic analysis took genome-wide SNP genotypes for about three fifths of the roughly 670 donors and used that subset as a discovery cohort. All discovery cohort repertoires had been generated using a single sequencing platform. HLA typing covered class I and class II loci at four-digit resolution. The number of typed donors differed by locus: 629-630 for A, B, C, DRB1 and DQB1; 500 to 550 for DQA1; approximately 610 for DPA1; and approximately 450 for DPB1. Roughly five DR-DQ haplotypes were handled as single units for association and clustering, since linkage in the cohort was strong. Among 350 to 400 genotyped donors of the cohort, an average of approximately 230,000 unique TCR beta nucleotide sequences were sequenced per donor, around 20% of them non-productive.

The cohort consisted of more than 650 healthy bone marrow donors. At the time of sampling, all cohort members were nominally healthy, though unrecorded immune exposures were likely present. The donor tested CMV seropositive, placing the donor among the 289 seropositive members of the cohort. Every donor gave a peripheral blood sample, and the peripheral blood mononuclear cells from that sample were used for TCR beta sequencing. The Qiagen DNeasy Blood Extraction Kit was used to extract genomic DNA from the blood cell samples. Receptor libraries were prepared by the immunoSEQ multiplex PCR assay. A mixture of 60 forward primers for TCR Vbeta segments and 13 reverse primers for TCR Jbeta segments was used in the multiplex PCR. Amplification of the CDR3 region of rearranged TCR beta genes was performed with a multiplex PCR assay on genomic DNA. Amplified TCR beta libraries were sequenced as 87-base-pair reads on the Illumina HiSeq System. The study's own analysis went as follows. Across the roughly 670 repertoires, a later analysis counted 60 million to 90 million unique TCR beta chains, roughly 11 million of which were shared by at least two donors. Raw reads were error-corrected and collapsed into unique sequences by a nearest-neighbor algorithm in which closely related sequences were merged to remove PCR and sequencing errors. To assign V, D and J gene segments, CDR3 sequences were aligned to IMGT reference sequences. For a sequence to be retained, a match of at least six nucleotides was required to both a V gene segment and a J gene segment. A rearrangement was called productive if the CDR3 had no stop codons and remained in frame with V and J, and every other rearrangement was called non-productive. Following IMGT convention, CDR3 was defined as the stretch from the second conserved V-encoded cysteine to the conserved J-encoded phenylalanine. In an earlier analysis of more than 550 of the donors, sequences lacking an unambiguous match to a single V gene segment were excluded. In an earlier analysis of 587 of the donors, V segments were called functional above 56.7% productive rearrangements and were called segregating when the between-donor standard deviation exceeded 5%. A statistical classification framework was developed to diagnose cytomegalovirus status using the catalog of TCR beta chain sequences. In a later analysis, V and J genes were assigned by comparing TCR nucleotide sequences against IMGT/GENE-DB human TR gene sequences. The TCRdist pipeline was used in a later analysis to assign CDR3 sequences and most-parsimonious VDJ recombination scenarios. In a later analysis, every TCR beta chain was defined by the combination of its CDR3 amino acid sequence and its V-gene family, and reads without a unique V-gene family were dropped. As a way to deal with suspected cross-contamination and a sequencing artifact, a later analysis dropped nearly 600 nucleotide sequences that were highly shared and had low generation probability. In a later analysis, a clonal expansion index was calculated for each public chain from normalized within-repertoire ranks of inferred template counts. Generation probabilities in a later analysis came from a VDJ recombination model fitted to out-of-frame rearrangements, and those results were checked against IGoR. In a later analysis, hypergeometric tests were used to score TCR-TCR, TCR-HLA and TCR-CMV co-occurrence, with a repertoire-size bias correction applied to TCR pairs. A later analysis estimated false discovery rates by permuting HLA or CMV assignments 20 times. In a later analysis, co-occurring TCRs were grouped using DBSCAN, and TCRdist sequence similarity was added for clustering within HLA-allele-positive subsets. Co-occurrence clustering excluded repertoires with fewer than 30,000 or more than 120,000 public chains, plus five with anomalous nucleotide sharing. TCRdb mirrors the immuneACCESS table, restricted to in-frame sequences. Some clones are absent from its copies; in checked studies, under half trace to an unresolved V gene, and the reason for the others is unknown. The V and J calls and the clone size are those of that table, but D and trimming were determined from the DNA. The sample yields about 130,000 clones; 70% to 80% were counted once. The ten largest clones take up less than 2% of the sample.

General findings and caveats noted by the study authors: According to a later analysis, most CMV-associated TCR beta chains appeared to be HLA-restricted, and the HLA associations seemed to be driven largely by CMV exposure. An association between a missense DCLRE1C variant and V-gene and J-gene trimming of TCR beta chains was found in a later genetic analysis and replicated in an independent cohort. CMV serostatus was the only immune exposure information available for the cohort. A further reported finding was that TCR beta sequences accurately predicted the HLA-A and HLA-B alleles for most subjects in the first cohort. HLA typing was unavailable for some donors at each locus, so association tests used only the typed subset. A total of 150 or so TCR beta chains were listed by the study as associated with cytomegalovirus. Because counts were too low, roughly 18 rarely observed V segments, including chromosome 9 orphons, were left out of the earlier analysis of a few hundred of the donors. When HLA alleles, especially DR and DQ, strongly co-occurred, attributing TCR associations to individual alleles was difficult. A later genetic analysis reported fewer N-insertions in productive TCRs among donors in an Asian-associated ancestry cluster than the approximately 700-donor mean. According to a later analysis, TCR association rates differed among HLA loci, with DRB1 alleles showing the most associated TCRs and HLA-C alleles showing the fewest. In vitro tests confirmed that a few of the cytomegalovirus-associated TCR beta chains recognize cytomegalovirus antigens. This cohort had only TCR beta chains sequenced, and the lack of alpha or paired-chain data limited which features could be detected. Sequencing depth was assumed to be roughly uniform across donors in the presence/absence analyses, though that assumption may not hold. Most TCR sequences were observed very rarely across donors, whereas some public TCRs were present in many individuals. Correlated functional status among segregating V segments might be attributable to linkage disequilibrium, but an unknown experimental factor could not be ruled out. A later analysis reported that several top co-occurrence clusters appeared linked to parvovirus B19, influenza, CMV and Epstein-Barr virus. A group of highly shared sequence variants was considered likely to be a technical artifact of the sequencing pipeline. According to the authors, the approach could potentially be generalized to other disease states and immunological phenotypes. Broadly in line with IMGT annotations, most TCR beta V segments showed up in productive rearrangements about 87% or about 30% of the time in an earlier analysis of 587 of the donors. The classifier was reported to diagnose cytomegalovirus status with high specificity and sensitivity in both the original cohort and the validation cohort. In a later analysis, some 17,000 TCR beta sequences were associated with specific HLA alleles at a false discovery rate of 0.05. Compared with equally common non-associated chains, HLA-associated TCR beta chains in a later analysis were more clonally expanded and had lower generation probabilities.

In regard to this clone: Its recognized antigen is unknown. No clone much larger than this one lies a single base away; base qualities are absent.

This receptor was identified in a female donor in good health and CMV-seropositive. Sequenced material: PBMCs.

The base sequence is TGTGCCAGCAGTTCCCCTTCCGGGACAGGGGTAAATGAGCAGTTCTTC. This sequence encodes CASSSPSGTGVNEQFF. This chain joins TRBV28 to TRBJ2-1; TRBD1 matches 10 bases in the middle. Germline trimming amounts to 4 bases on V and 7 bases on J, with 10 as the count of junction bases outside the gene matches. Including the terminal cysteine and phenylalanine, the CDR3 comprises 16 residues. The DNA shown is the 48-base CDR3, in frame from base 1. Taken from the germline V gene, the CDR1 and CDR2 loops are MDHEN and SYDVKM.